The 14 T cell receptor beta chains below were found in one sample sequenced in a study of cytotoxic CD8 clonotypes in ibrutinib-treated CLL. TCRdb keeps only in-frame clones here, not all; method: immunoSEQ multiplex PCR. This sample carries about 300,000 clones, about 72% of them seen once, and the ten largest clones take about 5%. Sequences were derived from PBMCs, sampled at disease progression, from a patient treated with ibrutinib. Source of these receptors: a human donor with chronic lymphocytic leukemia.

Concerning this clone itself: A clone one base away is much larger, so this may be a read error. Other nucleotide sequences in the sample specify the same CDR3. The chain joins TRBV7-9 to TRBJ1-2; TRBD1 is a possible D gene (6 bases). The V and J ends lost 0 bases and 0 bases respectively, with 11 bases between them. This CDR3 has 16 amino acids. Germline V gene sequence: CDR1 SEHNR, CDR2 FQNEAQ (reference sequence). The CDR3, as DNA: TGTGCCAGCAGCTTAGCGGTAGGACAGACTAACTATGGCTACACCTTC. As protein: CASSLAVGQTNYGYTF.

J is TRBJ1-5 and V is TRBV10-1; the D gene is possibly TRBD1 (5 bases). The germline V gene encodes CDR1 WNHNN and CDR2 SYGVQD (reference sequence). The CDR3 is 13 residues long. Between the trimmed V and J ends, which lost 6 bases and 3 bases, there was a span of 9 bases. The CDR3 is CASSTGYNQPQHF. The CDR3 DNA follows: TGCGCCAGCAGCACAGGCTACAATCAGCCCCAGCATTTT.

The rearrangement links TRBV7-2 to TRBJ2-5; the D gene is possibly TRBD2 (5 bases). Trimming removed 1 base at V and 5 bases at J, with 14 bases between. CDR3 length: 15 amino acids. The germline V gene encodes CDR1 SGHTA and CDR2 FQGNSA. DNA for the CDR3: TGTGCCAGCAGCTTAGATCCGGGGAATGGGGAGACCCAGTACTTC. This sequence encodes CASSLDPGNGETQYF.

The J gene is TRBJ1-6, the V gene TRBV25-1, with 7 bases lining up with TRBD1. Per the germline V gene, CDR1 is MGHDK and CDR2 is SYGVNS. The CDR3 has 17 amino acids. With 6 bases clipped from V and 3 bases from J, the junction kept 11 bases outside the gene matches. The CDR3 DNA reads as TGTGCCAGCAGCCCCTCCGGGACAGCGTTCTATAATTCACCCCTCCACTTT. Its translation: CASSPSGTAFYNSPLHF.

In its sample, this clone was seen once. The CDR3 here is CASSSLTSGRDEQFF. The CDR3 DNA follows: TGTGCCAGCAGTAGCTTGACTAGCGGGAGAGATGAGCAGTTCTTC. The rearrangement uses TRBV28 and TRBJ2-1; 12 bases line up with TRBD2. There are 15 residues in the CDR3. Germline CDR1 reads MDHEN; CDR2 reads SYDVKM. Losses at the gene ends were 5 bases for V and 8 bases for J; bases not matched to a gene: 7.

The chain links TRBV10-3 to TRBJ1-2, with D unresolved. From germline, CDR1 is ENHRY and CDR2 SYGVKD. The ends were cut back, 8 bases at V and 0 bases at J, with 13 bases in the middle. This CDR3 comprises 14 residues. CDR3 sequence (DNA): TGTGCCATCTTGGACCGCGGATCTAACTATGGCTACACCTTC. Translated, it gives CAILDRGSNYGYTF.

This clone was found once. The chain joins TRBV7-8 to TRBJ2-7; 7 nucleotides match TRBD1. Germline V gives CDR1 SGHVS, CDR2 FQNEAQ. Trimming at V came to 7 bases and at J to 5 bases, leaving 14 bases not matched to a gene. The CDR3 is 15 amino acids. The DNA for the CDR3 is TGTGCCAGCACTAACAGGGGAGTTAATAAAAACGAGCAGTACTTC. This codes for CASTNRGVNKNEQYF.

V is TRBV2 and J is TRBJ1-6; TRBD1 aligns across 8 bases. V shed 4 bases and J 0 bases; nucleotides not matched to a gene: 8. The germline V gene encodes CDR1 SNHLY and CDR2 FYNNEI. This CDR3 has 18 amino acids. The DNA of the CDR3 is TGTGCCAGCAGTGCCTGGACAGGGTTGAACTCCTATAATTCACCCCTCCACTTT. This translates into CASSAWTGLNSYNSPLHF.

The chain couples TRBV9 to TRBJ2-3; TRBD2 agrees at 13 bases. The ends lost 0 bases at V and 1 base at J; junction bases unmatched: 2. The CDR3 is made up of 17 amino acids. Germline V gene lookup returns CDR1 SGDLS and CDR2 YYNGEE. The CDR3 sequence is CASSVGGTSGGTDTQYF. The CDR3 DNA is TGTGCCAGCAGCGTAGGGGGGACTAGCGGGGGCACAGATACGCAGTATTTT.

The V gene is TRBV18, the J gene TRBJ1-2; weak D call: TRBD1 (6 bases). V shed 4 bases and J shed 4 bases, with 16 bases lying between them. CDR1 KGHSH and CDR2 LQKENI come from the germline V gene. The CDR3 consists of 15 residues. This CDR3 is CASSLPGARGYGYTF. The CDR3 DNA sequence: TGTGCCAGCTCACTCCCGGGGGCCCGAGGCTATGGCTACACCTTC.

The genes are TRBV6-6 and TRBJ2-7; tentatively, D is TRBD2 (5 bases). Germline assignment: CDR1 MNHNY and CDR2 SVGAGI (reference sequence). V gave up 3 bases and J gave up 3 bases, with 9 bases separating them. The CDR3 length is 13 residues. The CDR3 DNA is TGTGCCAGCAGTTATTCGGGGTTCTACGAGCAGTACTTC. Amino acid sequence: CASSYSGFYEQYF.

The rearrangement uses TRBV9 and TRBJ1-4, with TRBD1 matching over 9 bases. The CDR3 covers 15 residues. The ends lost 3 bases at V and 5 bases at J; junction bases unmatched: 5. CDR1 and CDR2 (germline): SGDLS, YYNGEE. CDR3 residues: CASSDAGTGNEKLFF. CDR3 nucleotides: TGTGCCAGCAGCGACGCCGGGACAGGGAATGAAAAACTGTTTTTT.

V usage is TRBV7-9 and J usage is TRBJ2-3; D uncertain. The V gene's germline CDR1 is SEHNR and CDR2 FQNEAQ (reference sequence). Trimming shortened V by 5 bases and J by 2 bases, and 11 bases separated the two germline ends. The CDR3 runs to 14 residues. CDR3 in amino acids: CASSPGWVTDTQYF. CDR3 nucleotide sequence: TGTGCCAGCAGCCCTGGTTGGGTCACAGATACGCAGTATTTT.

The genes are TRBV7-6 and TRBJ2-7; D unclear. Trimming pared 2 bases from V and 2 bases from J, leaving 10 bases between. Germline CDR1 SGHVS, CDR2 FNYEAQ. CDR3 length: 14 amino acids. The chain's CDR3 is CASSLLPGPYEQYF. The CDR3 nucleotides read TGTGCCAGCAGCTTACTGCCAGGACCCTACGAGCAGTACTTC.